These T cell receptor beta chains were read from a single sample in a study of blood T cell repertoires in COVID-19. Profiling relied on immunoSEQ multiplex PCR, and the TCRdb table lists in-frame clones only, not all of them. The sample contains roughly 150,000 clones, approximately 80% of which appear only once. The sequencing sample was made of peripheral blood. The receptor source for this set is a woman older than 75 with COVID-19, enrolled during active disease. CDR3s include the opening cysteine and the closing phenylalanine or tryptophan. Each record gives: V gene, clone size, D gene, J gene, CDR3 protein, CDR3 DNA. The D gene is left open where the match is weak. Expanded clones are given a class, and other clones once, few, many or no size at all.

V gene: TRBV19; clone size: once; D gene: .; J gene: TRBJ1-2; CDR3 protein: CASSTTGMNYGYTF; CDR3 DNA: TGTGCCAGTAGTACTACAGGGATGAACTATGGCTACACCTTC
V gene: TRBV5-4; clone size: .; D gene: .; J gene: TRBJ1-1; CDR3 protein: CASSSDRYNTEAFF; CDR3 DNA: TGTGCCAGCAGCTCCGACAGATACAACACTGAAGCTTTCTTT
V gene: TRBV4-2; clone size: .; D gene: TRBD2; J gene: TRBJ2-5; CDR3 protein: CASSQDPGLAGDETQYF; CDR3 DNA: TGTGCCAGCAGCCAAGATCCGGGACTAGCGGGAGACGAGACCCAGTACTTC
V gene: TRBV2; clone size: .; D gene: TRBD2; J gene: TRBJ2-5; CDR3 protein: CASSWTSGVRETQYF; CDR3 DNA: TGTGCCAGCAGTTGGACTAGCGGGGTGCGGGAGACCCAGTACTTC
V gene: TRBV5-1; clone size: .; D gene: TRBD2; J gene: TRBJ2-1; CDR3 protein: CASSAGGPIEQFF; CDR3 DNA: TGCGCCAGCTCTGCGGGAGGGCCCATTGAGCAGTTCTTC
V gene: TRBV5-1; clone size: .; D gene: .; J gene: TRBJ1-1; CDR3 protein: CASSLAGHGEAFF; CDR3 DNA: TGCGCCAGCAGCTTGGCGGGTCATGGTGAAGCTTTCTTT
V gene: TRBV10-3; clone size: .; D gene: TRBD1; J gene: TRBJ2-1; CDR3 protein: CAIRRGTGDNEQFF; CDR3 DNA: TGTGCCATCAGACGCGGGACAGGGGACAATGAGCAGTTCTTC
V gene: TRBV19; clone size: .; D gene: TRBD1; J gene: TRBJ2-4; CDR3 protein: CASSTGGQGVNIQYF; CDR3 DNA: TGTGCCAGTAGTACCGGCGGACAGGGGGTAAACATTCAGTACTTC
V gene: TRBV3-1/TRBV3-2; clone size: few; D gene: .; J gene: TRBJ2-1; CDR3 protein: CASSQADHRGNEQFF; CDR3 DNA: TGTGCCAGCAGCCAAGCGGACCATAGGGGGAATGAGCAGTTCTTC
V gene: TRBV5-1; clone size: .; D gene: .; J gene: TRBJ2-4; CDR3 protein: CASSLEGVNIQYF; CDR3 DNA: TGCGCCAGCAGCTTGGAAGGGGTAAACATTCAGTACTTC
V gene: TRBV6-5; clone size: .; D gene: TRBD1; J gene: TRBJ1-1; CDR3 protein: CASTRRQGPNTEAFF; CDR3 DNA: TGTGCCAGTACTAGGAGACAGGGGCCGAACACTGAAGCTTTCTTT
V gene: TRBV3-1/TRBV3-2; clone size: .; D gene: .; J gene: TRBJ2-3; CDR3 protein: CASSLPGGGRTDTQYF; CDR3 DNA: TGTGCCAGCAGCCTGCCAGGCGGAGGGCGGACAGATACGCAGTATTTT
V gene: TRBV11-2; clone size: .; D gene: .; J gene: TRBJ1-1; CDR3 protein: CASSITRVNTEAFF; CDR3 DNA: TGTGCCAGCAGCATTACCAGGGTCAACACTGAAGCTTTCTTT
V gene: TRBV3-1/TRBV3-2; clone size: .; D gene: .; J gene: TRBJ2-3; CDR3 protein: CASSQRQGTDTQYF; CDR3 DNA: TGTGCCAGCAGCCAGCGACAGGGCACAGATACGCAGTATTTT
V gene: TRBV5-1; clone size: .; D gene: .; J gene: TRBJ2-1; CDR3 protein: CASSLAIEEGWYNEQFF; CDR3 DNA: TGCGCCAGCAGCTTGGCCATCGAAGAGGGTTGGTACAATGAGCAGTTCTTC
V gene: TRBV2; clone size: few; D gene: .; J gene: TRBJ1-4; CDR3 protein: CASSAFRGWDEKLFF; CDR3 DNA: TGTGCCAGCAGCGCTTTTAGGGGGTGGGATGAAAAACTGTTTTTT
V gene: TRBV10-2; clone size: once; D gene: TRBD1; J gene: TRBJ1-6; CDR3 protein: CASSEGGGQVVSNSPLHF; CDR3 DNA: TGCGCCAGCAGTGAAGGGGGCGGACAGGTTGTTTCTAATTCACCCCTCCACTTT
V gene: TRBV29-1; clone size: .; D gene: TRBD1; J gene: TRBJ1-2; CDR3 protein: CSVEGGQVFVGYTF; CDR3 DNA: TGCAGCGTTGAGGGGGGACAGGTATTTGTTGGCTACACCTTC
V gene: TRBV4-1; clone size: .; D gene: TRBD1; J gene: TRBJ2-2; CDR3 protein: CASSQEGQGITGELFF; CDR3 DNA: TGCGCCAGCAGCCAAGAAGGACAGGGAATAACCGGGGAGCTGTTTTTT
V gene: TRBV5-1; clone size: few; D gene: .; J gene: TRBJ2-1; CDR3 protein: CASSLNGGNEQFF; CDR3 DNA: TGCGCCAGCAGCTTAAATGGGGGGAATGAGCAGTTCTTC
V gene: TRBV6-5; clone size: .; D gene: TRBD2; J gene: TRBJ2-1; CDR3 protein: CASSSLSGRANEQFF; CDR3 DNA: TGTGCCAGCAGTTCGCTTAGCGGGAGGGCCAATGAGCAGTTCTTC
V gene: TRBV5-1; clone size: once; D gene: .; J gene: TRBJ1-1; CDR3 protein: CASSLPRGGTEAFF; CDR3 DNA: TGCGCCAGCAGCCTCCCCCGGGGGGGAACTGAAGCTTTCTTT
V gene: TRBV7-2; clone size: .; D gene: .; J gene: TRBJ2-7; CDR3 protein: CASSPDSLTYEQYF; CDR3 DNA: TGTGCCAGCAGCCCAGACTCGTTAACCTACGAGCAGTACTTC
V gene: TRBV12-3/TRBV12-4; clone size: .; D gene: TRBD1; J gene: TRBJ2-5; CDR3 protein: CASRMDRAETQYF; CDR3 DNA: TGTGCCAGCAGGATGGACAGGGCAGAGACCCAGTACTTC
V gene: TRBV11-2; clone size: .; D gene: TRBD1; J gene: TRBJ1-3; CDR3 protein: CASSFTGASGHTIYF; CDR3 DNA: TGTGCCAGCAGTTTCACAGGGGCCTCTGGACACACCATATATTTT
V gene: TRBV28; clone size: .; D gene: TRBD2; J gene: TRBJ2-3; CDR3 protein: CASSPLTPLSSGTVSGQYF; CDR3 DNA: TGTGCCAGCAGTCCCCTTACTCCCCTTTCTAGCGGGACCGTGTCGGGGCAGTATTTT
V gene: TRBV7-9; clone size: .; D gene: .; J gene: TRBJ1-5; CDR3 protein: CASSLVRISGVVQPQHF; CDR3 DNA: TGTGCCAGCAGCTTAGTCCGTATCTCAGGGGTGGTTCAGCCCCAGCATTTT
V gene: TRBV5-1; clone size: once; D gene: .; J gene: TRBJ1-2; CDR3 protein: CASSLEGTGANYGYTF; CDR3 DNA: TGCGCCAGCAGCTTGGAAGGAACGGGGGCTAACTATGGCTACACCTTC
V gene: TRBV27; clone size: .; D gene: TRBD1; J gene: TRBJ1-6; CDR3 protein: CASSEQGARSPLHF; CDR3 DNA: TGTGCCAGCAGTGAACAGGGGGCACGTTCACCCCTCCACTTT
V gene: TRBV2; clone size: once; D gene: .; J gene: TRBJ2-7; CDR3 protein: CASMLVGSEQYF; CDR3 DNA: TGTGCCAGCATGCTAGTTGGGAGCGAGCAGTACTTC
V gene: TRBV5-1; clone size: .; D gene: .; J gene: TRBJ2-2; CDR3 protein: CASSLSPLDTGELFF; CDR3 DNA: TGCGCCAGCAGCTTGTCCCCCCTCGACACCGGGGAGCTGTTTTTT
V gene: TRBV7-2; clone size: .; D gene: TRBD2; J gene: TRBJ2-3; CDR3 protein: CASSLDAGGTDTQYF; CDR3 DNA: TGTGCCAGCAGCTTAGATGCGGGGGGGACAGATACGCAGTATTTT
V gene: TRBV28; clone size: .; D gene: .; J gene: TRBJ2-1; CDR3 protein: CASRAAGASHNEQFF; CDR3 DNA: TGTGCCAGCAGGGCGGCGGGGGCGAGCCACAATGAGCAGTTCTTC
V gene: TRBV2; clone size: few; D gene: TRBD1; J gene: TRBJ1-4; CDR3 protein: CASSEDRVTGEKLFF; CDR3 DNA: TGTGCCAGCAGTGAGGACAGGGTGACTGGTGAAAAACTGTTTTTT
V gene: TRBV5-1; clone size: .; D gene: .; J gene: TRBJ2-2; CDR3 protein: CASSLAGQGNTGELFF; CDR3 DNA: TGCGCCAGCAGCTTGGCCGGTCAGGGGAACACCGGGGAGCTGTTTTTT
V gene: TRBV5-5; clone size: .; D gene: TRBD1; J gene: TRBJ1-2; CDR3 protein: CASSTGTGRLAGYTF; CDR3 DNA: TGTGCCAGCAGCACGGGGACAGGGAGGTTGGCTGGCTACACCTTC
V gene: TRBV24-1; clone size: few; D gene: TRBD2; J gene: TRBJ2-5; CDR3 protein: CATSDPVSGRRQETQYF; CDR3 DNA: TGTGCCACCAGTGACCCTGTGAGCGGGAGGAGGCAAGAGACCCAGTACTTC
V gene: TRBV5-5; clone size: .; D gene: .; J gene: TRBJ1-6; CDR3 protein: CASSLRTEDSPLHF; CDR3 DNA: TGTGCCAGCAGCTTGCGGACAGAGGATTCACCCCTCCACTTT
V gene: TRBV7-6; clone size: once; D gene: .; J gene: TRBJ2-3; CDR3 protein: CASSFQLGGTDTQYF; CDR3 DNA: TGTGCCAGCAGCTTCCAGCTAGGCGGCACAGATACGCAGTATTTT
V gene: TRBV27; clone size: .; D gene: .; J gene: TRBJ2-7; CDR3 protein: CASSSTTGQQPPYEQYF; CDR3 DNA: TGTGCCAGCAGCTCAACCACAGGGCAACAACCACCTTACGAGCAGTACTTC
V gene: TRBV11-3; clone size: .; D gene: .; J gene: TRBJ2-7; CDR3 protein: CASSLSGAYEQYF; CDR3 DNA: TGTGCCAGCAGCTTAAGCGGAGCCTACGAGCAGTACTTC
V gene: TRBV6-2/TRBV6-3; clone size: .; D gene: TRBD2; J gene: TRBJ2-7; CDR3 protein: CASSSPAGGFSYEQYF; CDR3 DNA: TGTGCCAGCAGTTCGCCAGCGGGGGGCTTTTCCTACGAGCAGTACTTC
V gene: TRBV9; clone size: .; D gene: TRBD2; J gene: TRBJ2-1; CDR3 protein: CASSASGTSGYNEQFF; CDR3 DNA: TGTGCCAGCAGCGCCTCCGGGACTAGCGGATACAATGAGCAGTTCTTC
V gene: TRBV4-1; clone size: .; D gene: .; J gene: TRBJ2-5; CDR3 protein: CASSQEALAPSLQETQYF; CDR3 DNA: TGCGCCAGCAGCCAAGAAGCGCTAGCACCTAGCCTCCAAGAGACCCAGTACTTC
V gene: TRBV5-1; clone size: .; D gene: .; J gene: TRBJ1-5; CDR3 protein: CASSLAGFQPQHF; CDR3 DNA: TGCGCCAGCAGCTTGGCAGGGTTTCAGCCCCAGCATTTT
V gene: TRBV5-5; clone size: .; D gene: TRBD1; J gene: TRBJ1-5; CDR3 protein: CASSLGTGGMEPQHF; CDR3 DNA: TGTGCCAGCAGCTTAGGGACAGGGGGCATGGAGCCCCAGCATTTT
V gene: TRBV19; clone size: .; D gene: TRBD1; J gene: TRBJ1-6; CDR3 protein: CASRSQGGNSPLHF; CDR3 DNA: TGTGCCAGTAGATCACAGGGGGGTAATTCACCCCTCCACTTT
V gene: TRBV7-2; clone size: .; D gene: .; J gene: TRBJ1-4; CDR3 protein: CASSLVLDFRPNEKLFF; CDR3 DNA: TGTGCCAGCAGCTTAGTCCTGGACTTTAGGCCTAATGAAAAACTGTTTTTT
V gene: TRBV5-1; clone size: .; D gene: TRBD1; J gene: TRBJ1-1; CDR3 protein: CASSLRPNLPGQGWNTEAFF; CDR3 DNA: TGCGCCAGCAGCTTACGTCCTAACCTACCGGGACAGGGATGGAACACTGAAGCTTTCTTT